These 10 T cell receptor beta chains share one sample of origin, sequenced in a study of T cells in Graves' hyperthyroidism and ophthalmopathy. Regions amplified from RNA transcripts were the TCR beta CDR3 regions. A first-round RT-PCR of the TCR CDR3 used the HTBI primer set. TCRdb passed the multiplex PCR reads through MiXCR, listing each CDR3 protein once. The data contain about 500,000 distinct CDR3 sequences, 16% of them seen just once; the ten biggest clones take up about 29%. The sequenced sample consisted of blood. Receptor source: a woman aged 25 to 39 with Graves' ophthalmopathy.

This clonotype has a handful of counts. The chain carries TRBV20-1 and TRBJ1-1; a possible D gene is TRBD1 (6 bases). The CDR3 spans 15 residues. The ends were cut back, 3 bases at V and 0 bases at J, with 14 bases in the middle. The germline gives CDR1 DFQATT, CDR2 SNEGSKA (reference sequence). For the CDR3, the DNA is TGCAGTGCTAGTTCAGCCAGGGACATGAACACTGAAGCTTTCTTT. It encodes CSASSARDMNTEAFF.

The V gene is TRBV7-3, the J gene TRBJ2-1; tentative D call: TRBD2 (6 bases). The V end was cut by 4 bases, the J end by 5 bases, with 27 bases between. The CDR3 loop spans 19 amino acids. Germline lookup yields CDR1 SGHTA and CDR2 FQGTGA. The CDR3 reads CASSSPGWGEMNLNNEQFF. In nucleotides, the CDR3 is TGTGCCAGCAGCTCGCCCGGATGGGGGGAGATGAATCTGAACAATGAGCAGTTCTTC.

This clonotype came up many times. CDR3: CASTLAGQSYEQYF. CDR3 nucleotide sequence: TGTGCCAGCACCTTAGCGGGACAGTCCTACGAGCAGTACTTC. This sequence joins TRBV28 and TRBJ2-7, with TRBD2 as a possible D gene (8 bases). Germline lookup yields CDR1 MDHEN and CDR2 SYDVKM. CDR3 length equals 14 residues. Trimming left V 7 bases short and J 1 base short, with 14 bases between.

This clonotype was recorded at least ten times. This sequence joins TRBV6-1 and TRBJ1-1; the match to TRBD1 covers 8 bases. Germline CDR1 is MNHNS and CDR2 is SASEGT. Trimming cost V 6 bases and J 4 bases; bases outside gene matches: 16. CDR3 length: 17 amino acids. In nucleotides, the CDR3 is TGTGCCAGCAGACCTATCAGGGGGCTGATCGGGAGCACTGAAGCTTTCTTT. Amino acids: CASRPIRGLIGSTEAFF.

This clonotype was seen only a few times. The chain is built from TRBV18 and TRBJ2-1; D remains unclear. Trimming left V 1 base short and J 10 bases short, with 11 bases between. The CDR3 consists of 13 residues. The germline CDR1 and CDR2 sequences are KGHSH and LQKENI. CDR3 nucleotide sequence: TGTGCCAGCTCACCACAGAAGGGATGGGAGCAGTTCTTC. This encodes CASSPQKGWEQFF. The complete variable domain, with remaining parts taken from reference TRBV18 and TRBJ2-1, reads NAGVMQNPRHLVRRRGQEARLRCSPMKGHSHVYWYRQLPEEGLKFMVYLQKENIIDESGMPKERFSAEFPKEGPSILRIQQVVRGDSAAYFCASSPQKGWEQFFGPGTRLTVL.

This clonotype was counted ten times or more. The rearrangement links TRBV11-1 to TRBJ2-5, with unresolved D. Trimming took off 2 bases at V and 2 bases at J, with 9 bases between the two ends. Germline CDR1 reads SGHAT; CDR2 reads FQDESV (reference sequence). There are 14 residues in the CDR3. CDR3 DNA: TGTGCCAGCAGCTTACCGCCAGCTCAAGAGACCCAGTACTTC. Its translation: CASSLPPAQETQYF.

This clonotype was seen repeatedly, ten times or more. J is TRBJ1-1 and V is TRBV18, with 8 bases identical to TRBD1. Trimming cost V 3 bases and J 6 bases; bases outside gene matches: 6. Germline V gene data show CDR1 as KGHSH and CDR2 as LQKENI. There are 14 residues in the CDR3. This CDR3 is CASSPSGGQAEAFF. The CDR3 DNA reads as TGTGCCAGCTCACCTTCAGGGGGCCAGGCTGAAGCTTTCTTT.

This clonotype was picked up many times. The rearrangement uses TRBV18 and TRBJ2-7; D could derive from TRBD1 or TRBD2 (5 bases each). The CDR3 runs to 14 residues. CDR1 is KGHSH, CDR2 LQKENI, per germline. The V end was cut by 2 bases, the J end by 3 bases, with 11 bases between. The CDR3 nucleotides are TGTGCCAGCTCACCAAGGGACCTTAGCTACGAGCAGTACTTC. Translated, it gives CASSPRDLSYEQYF.

This clonotype showed up just a few times. CDR3 loop: CATRVSGAGSGANVLTF. In DNA, the CDR3 is TGTGCCACCCGAGTATCCGGGGCGGGGTCTGGGGCCAACGTCCTGACTTTC. The chain has TRBV19 and TRBJ2-6; TRBD2 is a possible D gene (6 bases). V lost 10 bases, J lost 1 base, and 20 bases lay in between. The CDR3 spans 17 residues. CDR1 and CDR2 (germline): LNHDA, SQIVND (reference sequence).

This clonotype showed up many times. The V and J genes are TRBV6-2 or TRBV6-3 and TRBJ2-1; 10 bases map to TRBD2. The trim removed 7 bases at V and 6 bases at J, leaving 6 bases unmatched. The length of the CDR3 is 14 residues. Germline V gene sequence: CDR1 MNHEY, CDR2 SVGEGT. DNA of the CDR3: TGTGCCAGCACCTGGACTAGCGGTATCAATGAGCAGTTCTTC. Its translation: CASTWTSGINEQFF.